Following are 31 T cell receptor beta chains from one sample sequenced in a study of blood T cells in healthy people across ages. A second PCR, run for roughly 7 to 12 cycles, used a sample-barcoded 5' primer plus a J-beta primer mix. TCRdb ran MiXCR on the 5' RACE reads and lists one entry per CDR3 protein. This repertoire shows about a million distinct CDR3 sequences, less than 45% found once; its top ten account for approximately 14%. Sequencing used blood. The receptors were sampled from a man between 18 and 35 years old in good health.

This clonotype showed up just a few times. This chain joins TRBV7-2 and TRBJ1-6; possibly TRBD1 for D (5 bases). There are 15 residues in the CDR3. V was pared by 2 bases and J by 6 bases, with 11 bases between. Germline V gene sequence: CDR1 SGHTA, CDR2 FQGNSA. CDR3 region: CASSLFGQGNSPLHF. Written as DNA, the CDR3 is TGTGCCAGCAGCTTATTCGGGCAGGGTAATTCACCCCTCCACTTT.

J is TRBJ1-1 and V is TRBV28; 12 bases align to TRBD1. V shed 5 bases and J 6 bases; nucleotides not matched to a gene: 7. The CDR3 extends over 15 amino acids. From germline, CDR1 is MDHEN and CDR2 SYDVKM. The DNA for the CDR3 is TGTGCCAGCAGTGCCGGGACAGGGGGCATAGCTGAAGCTTTCTTT. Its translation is CASSAGTGGIAEAFF.

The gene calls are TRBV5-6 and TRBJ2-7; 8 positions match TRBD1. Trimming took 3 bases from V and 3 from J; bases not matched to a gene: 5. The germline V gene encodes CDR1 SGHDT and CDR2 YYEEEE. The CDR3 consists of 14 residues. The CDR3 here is CASSWTGNDYEQYF. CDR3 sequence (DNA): TGTGCCAGCAGCTGGACAGGGAATGACTACGAGCAGTACTTC. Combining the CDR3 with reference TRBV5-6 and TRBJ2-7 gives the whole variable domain DAGVTQSPTHLIKTRGQQVTLRCSPKSGHDTVSWYQQALGQGPQFIFQYYEEEERQRGNFPDRFSGHQFPNYSSELNVNALLLGDSALYLCASSWTGNDYEQYFGPGTRLTVT.

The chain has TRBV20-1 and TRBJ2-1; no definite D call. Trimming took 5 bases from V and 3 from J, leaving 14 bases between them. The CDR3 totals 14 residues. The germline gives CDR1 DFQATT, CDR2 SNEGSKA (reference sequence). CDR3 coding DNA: TGCAGTGCTGACGAAATAGGGATCTACAATGAGCAGTTCTTC. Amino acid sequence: CSADEIGIYNEQFF.

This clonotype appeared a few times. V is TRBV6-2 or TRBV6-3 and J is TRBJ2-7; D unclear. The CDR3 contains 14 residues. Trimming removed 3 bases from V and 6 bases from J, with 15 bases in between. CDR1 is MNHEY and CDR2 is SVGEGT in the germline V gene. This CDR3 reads CASSYSSLRGEQYF. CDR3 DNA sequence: TGTGCCAGCAGTTATTCATCCTTACGCGGCGAGCAGTACTTC.

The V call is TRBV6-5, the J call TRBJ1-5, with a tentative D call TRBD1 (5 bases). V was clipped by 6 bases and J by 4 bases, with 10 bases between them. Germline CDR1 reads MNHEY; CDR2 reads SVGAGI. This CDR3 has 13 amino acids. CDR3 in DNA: TGTGCCAGCAGCAGGGCAGCAAATCAGCCCCAGCATTTT. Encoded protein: CASSRAANQPQHF.

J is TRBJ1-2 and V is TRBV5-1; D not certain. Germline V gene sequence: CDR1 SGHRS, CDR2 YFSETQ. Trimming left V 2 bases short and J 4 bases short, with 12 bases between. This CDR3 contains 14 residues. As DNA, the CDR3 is TGCGCCAGCAGCTTCAGGAGCGGGATCTATGGCTACACCTTC. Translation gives CASSFRSGIYGYTF. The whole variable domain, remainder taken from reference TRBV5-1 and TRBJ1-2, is KAGVTQTPRYLIKTRGQQVTLSCSPISGHRSVSWYQQTPGQGLQFLFEYFSETQRNKGNFPGRFSGRQFSNSRSEMNVSTLELGDSALYLCASSFRSGIYGYTFGSGTRLTVV.

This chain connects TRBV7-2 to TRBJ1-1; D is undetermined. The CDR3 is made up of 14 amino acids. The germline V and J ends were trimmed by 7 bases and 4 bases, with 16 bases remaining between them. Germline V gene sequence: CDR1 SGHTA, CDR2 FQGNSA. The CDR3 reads CASTLDEGSTEAFF. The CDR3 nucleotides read TGTGCCAGCACCCTAGACGAAGGGAGCACTGAAGCTTTCTTT.

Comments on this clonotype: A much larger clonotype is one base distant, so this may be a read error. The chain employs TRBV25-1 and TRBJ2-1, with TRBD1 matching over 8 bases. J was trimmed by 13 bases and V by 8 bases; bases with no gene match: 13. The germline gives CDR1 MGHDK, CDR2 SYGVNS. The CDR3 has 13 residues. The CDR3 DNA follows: TGTGCCAGCTACGGACAGGGCCAAGAGACCCAGTTCTTC. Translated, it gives CASYGQGQETQFF.

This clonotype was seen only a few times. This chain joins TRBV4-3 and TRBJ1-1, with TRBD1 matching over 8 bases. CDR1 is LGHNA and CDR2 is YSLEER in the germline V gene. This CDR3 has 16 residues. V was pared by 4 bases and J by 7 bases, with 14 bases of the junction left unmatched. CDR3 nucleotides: TGCGCCAGCAGCCCCCGGCTGGACAGGGAGCTTTATGAAGCTTTCTTT. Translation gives CASSPRLDRELYEAFF.

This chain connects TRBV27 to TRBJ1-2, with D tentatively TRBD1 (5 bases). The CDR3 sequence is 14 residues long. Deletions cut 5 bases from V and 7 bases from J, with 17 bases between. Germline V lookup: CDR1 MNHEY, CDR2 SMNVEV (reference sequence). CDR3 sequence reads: CASSTTGLGAGYTF. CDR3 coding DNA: TGTGCCAGCAGTACCACAGGATTAGGGGCTGGCTACACCTTC.

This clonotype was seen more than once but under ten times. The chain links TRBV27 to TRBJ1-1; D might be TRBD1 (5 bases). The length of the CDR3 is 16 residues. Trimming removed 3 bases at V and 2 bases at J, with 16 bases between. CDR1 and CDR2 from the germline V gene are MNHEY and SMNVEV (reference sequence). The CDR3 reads CASSFGAGMVNTEAFF. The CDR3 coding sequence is TGTGCCAGCAGTTTTGGAGCAGGGATGGTTAACACTGAAGCTTTCTTT.

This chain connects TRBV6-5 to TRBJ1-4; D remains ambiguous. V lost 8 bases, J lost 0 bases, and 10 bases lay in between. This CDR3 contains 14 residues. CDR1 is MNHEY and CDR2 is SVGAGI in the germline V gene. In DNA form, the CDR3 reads TGTGCCAGCCACCCGGGAGCAACTAATGAAAAACTGTTTTTT. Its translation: CASHPGATNEKLFF.

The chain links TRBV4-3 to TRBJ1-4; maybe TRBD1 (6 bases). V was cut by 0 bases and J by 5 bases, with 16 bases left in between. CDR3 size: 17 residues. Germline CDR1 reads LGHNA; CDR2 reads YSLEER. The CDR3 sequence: CASSQDLAGGVNEKLFF. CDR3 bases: TGCGCCAGCAGCCAAGATCTGGCGGGGGGCGTAAATGAAAAACTGTTTTTT.

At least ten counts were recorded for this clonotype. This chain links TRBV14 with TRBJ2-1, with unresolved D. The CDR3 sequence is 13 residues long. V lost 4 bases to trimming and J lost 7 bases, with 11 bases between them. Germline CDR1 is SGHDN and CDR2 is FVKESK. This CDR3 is CASSRQRFNEQFF. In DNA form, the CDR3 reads TGTGCCAGCAGCCGGCAGAGGTTTAATGAGCAGTTCTTC.

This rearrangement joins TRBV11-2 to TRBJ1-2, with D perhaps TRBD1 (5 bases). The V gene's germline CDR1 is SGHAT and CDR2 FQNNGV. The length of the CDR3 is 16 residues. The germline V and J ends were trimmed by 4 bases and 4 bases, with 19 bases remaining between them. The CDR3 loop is CASSSLQVPGAYGYTF. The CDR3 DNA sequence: TGTGCCAGCAGCTCGCTACAGGTTCCTGGGGCCTATGGCTACACCTTC.

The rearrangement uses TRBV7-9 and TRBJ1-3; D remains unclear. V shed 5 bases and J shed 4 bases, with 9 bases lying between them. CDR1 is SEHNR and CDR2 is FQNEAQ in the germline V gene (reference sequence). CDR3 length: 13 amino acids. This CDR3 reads CASSPLEGNTIYF. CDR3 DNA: TGTGCCAGCAGCCCACTTGAGGGAAACACCATATATTTT.

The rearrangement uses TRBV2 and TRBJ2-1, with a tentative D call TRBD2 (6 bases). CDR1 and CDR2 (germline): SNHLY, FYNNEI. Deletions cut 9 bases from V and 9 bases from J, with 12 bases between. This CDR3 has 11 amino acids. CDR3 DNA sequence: TGTGCCAGTTTCGTCGGGGGTGAGCAGTTCTTC. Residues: CASFVGGEQFF.

Written as DNA, the CDR3 is TGTGCCAGCAGTCGACTAGAAGCATACGAGCAGTACTTC. Translated, it gives CASSRLEAYEQYF. The V gene is TRBV6-2 or TRBV6-3, the J gene TRBJ2-7; tentative D call: TRBD2 (6 bases). V shed 5 bases and J shed 4 bases, with 12 bases lying between them. CDR3 length: 13 amino acids. CDR1 is MNHEY, CDR2 SVGEGT, per germline.

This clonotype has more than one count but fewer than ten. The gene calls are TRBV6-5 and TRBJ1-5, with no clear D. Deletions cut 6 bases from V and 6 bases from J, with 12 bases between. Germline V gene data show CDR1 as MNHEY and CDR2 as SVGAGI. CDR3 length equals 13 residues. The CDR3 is CASSRSDSQPQHF. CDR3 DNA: TGTGCCAGCAGCCGCAGTGATAGTCAGCCCCAGCATTTT.

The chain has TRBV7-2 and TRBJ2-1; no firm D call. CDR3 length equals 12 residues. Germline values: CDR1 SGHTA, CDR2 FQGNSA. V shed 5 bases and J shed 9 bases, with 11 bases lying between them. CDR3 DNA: TGTGCCAGCAGCCAGCCGTGGGCTGAGCAGTTCTTC. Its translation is CASSQPWAEQFF.

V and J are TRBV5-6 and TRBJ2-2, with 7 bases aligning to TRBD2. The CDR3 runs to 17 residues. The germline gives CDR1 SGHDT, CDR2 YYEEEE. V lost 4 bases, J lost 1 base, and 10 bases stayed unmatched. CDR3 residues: CASSRIKPSGNTGELFF. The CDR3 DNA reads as TGTGCCAGCAGCCGGATTAAGCCTAGCGGGAACACCGGGGAGCTGTTTTTT.

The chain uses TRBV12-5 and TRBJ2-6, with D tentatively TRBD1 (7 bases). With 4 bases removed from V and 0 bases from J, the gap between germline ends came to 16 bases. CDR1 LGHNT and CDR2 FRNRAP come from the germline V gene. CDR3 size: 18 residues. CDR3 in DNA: TGTGCTAGTGGTTCCCCAGGGGGGATCCTCTCTGGGGCCAACGTCCTGACTTTC. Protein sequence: CASGSPGGILSGANVLTF.

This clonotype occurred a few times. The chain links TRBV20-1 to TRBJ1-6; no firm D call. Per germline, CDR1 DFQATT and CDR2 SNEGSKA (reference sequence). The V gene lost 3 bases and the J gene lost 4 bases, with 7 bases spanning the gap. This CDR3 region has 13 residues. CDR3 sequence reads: CSASRGYNSPLHF. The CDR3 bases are TGCAGTGCTAGCCGAGGGTATAATTCACCCCTCCACTTT.

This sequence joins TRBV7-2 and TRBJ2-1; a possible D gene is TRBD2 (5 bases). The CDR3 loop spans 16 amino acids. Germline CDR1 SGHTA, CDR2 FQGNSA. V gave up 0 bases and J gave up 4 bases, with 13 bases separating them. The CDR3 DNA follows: TGTGCCAGCAGCTTAGCACGAGCGGAAGGATACAATGAGCAGTTCTTC. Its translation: CASSLARAEGYNEQFF.

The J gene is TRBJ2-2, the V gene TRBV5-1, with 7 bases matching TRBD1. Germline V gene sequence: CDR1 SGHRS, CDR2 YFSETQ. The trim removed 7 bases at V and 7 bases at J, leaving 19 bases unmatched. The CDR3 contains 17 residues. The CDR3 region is CASYKSSAGGPLGELFF. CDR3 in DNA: TGCGCCAGCTACAAGTCATCGGCAGGGGGACCCCTCGGGGAGCTGTTTTTT.

Here the CDR3 reads CASSPLPGTGILGQYF. The CDR3 DNA reads TGTGCCAGCTCACCGCTCCCCGGGACAGGGATTTTGGGGCAGTACTTC. The rearrangement joins TRBV18 to TRBJ2-5; 9 nucleotides match TRBD1. The CDR3 is 16 residues long. V was pared by 3 bases and J by 11 bases, with 16 bases of the junction left unmatched. The germline V gene encodes CDR1 KGHSH and CDR2 LQKENI.

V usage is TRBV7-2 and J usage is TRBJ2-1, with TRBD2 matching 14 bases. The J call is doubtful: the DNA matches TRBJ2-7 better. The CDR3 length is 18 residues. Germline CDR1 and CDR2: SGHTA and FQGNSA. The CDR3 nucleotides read TGTGCCAGCACCCTAAAGACTAGCGGGGGGGCCTCCTACAATGAGCAGTACTTC. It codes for CASTLKTSGGASYNEQYF.

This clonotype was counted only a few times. In nucleotides, the CDR3 is TGTGCCAACTGGGTTCCGGTACCCCTCTACAATGAGCAGTTCTTC. Its translation: CANWVPVPLYNEQFF. This chain connects TRBV7-2 to TRBJ2-1; unclear D gene. The CDR3 runs to 15 residues. V lost 10 bases, J lost 3 bases, and 19 bases lay in between. Germline V gene data show CDR1 as SGHTA and CDR2 as FQGNSA.

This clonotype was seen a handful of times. The CDR3 bases are TGTGCCAGCAGCTCTCACAGGGCAGGTGAAGCTTTCTTT. Its translation is CASSSHRAGEAFF. V gene TRBV7-9 combines with J gene TRBJ1-1, with TRBD1 as a possible D gene (6 bases). Trimming took off 4 bases at V and 7 bases at J, with 13 bases between the two ends. Looked up from germline, CDR1 is SEHNR and CDR2 is FQNEAQ (reference sequence). The CDR3 is 13 amino acids.

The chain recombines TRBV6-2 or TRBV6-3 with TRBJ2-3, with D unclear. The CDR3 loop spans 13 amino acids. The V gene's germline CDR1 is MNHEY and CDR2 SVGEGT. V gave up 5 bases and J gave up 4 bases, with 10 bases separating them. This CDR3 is CASSSVSADTQYF. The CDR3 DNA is TGTGCCAGCAGTAGCGTTTCTGCAGATACGCAGTATTTT.